This TCR beta chain was recorded in a study of blood T cell repertoires in COVID-19. CDR3 length: 16 residues. Germline V lookup: CDR1 SGHTA, CDR2 FQGNSA. Trimming took 1 base from V and 3 from J, leaving 15 bases between them. The table came from immunoSEQ multiplex PCR; TCRdb's copy has only in-frame clones and leaves some out. Counted here are 250,000 to 300,000 clones, 88% occurring once; the ten biggest clones make up roughly 2%. Sample: PBMCs or T cells enriched from blood (not recorded which). The TCR was taken from an older woman in a cohort exposed to, infected with or recovered from COVID-19 (not recorded which). The rearrangement uses TRBV7-2 and TRBJ1-1, with D unclear. CDR3 coding DNA: TGTGCCAGCAGCTTAGGAGGTTTCCCCAACCACACTGAAGCTTTCTTT. Translated, it gives CASSLGGFPNHTEAFF.